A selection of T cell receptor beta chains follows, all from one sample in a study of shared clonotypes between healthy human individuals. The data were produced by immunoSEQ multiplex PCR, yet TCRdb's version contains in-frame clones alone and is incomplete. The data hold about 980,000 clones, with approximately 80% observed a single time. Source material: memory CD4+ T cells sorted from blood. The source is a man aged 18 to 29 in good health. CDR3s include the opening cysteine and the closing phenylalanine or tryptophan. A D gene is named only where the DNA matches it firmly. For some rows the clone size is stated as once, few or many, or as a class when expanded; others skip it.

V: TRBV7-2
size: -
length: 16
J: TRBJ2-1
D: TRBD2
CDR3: CASSLRASSGSYEQFF
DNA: TGTGCCAGCAGCTTACGGGCGTCTAGCGGGAGTTATGAGCAGTTCTTC

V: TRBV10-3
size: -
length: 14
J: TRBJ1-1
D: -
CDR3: CAISEPQGRTEAFF
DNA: TGTGCCATCAGTGAGCCCCAGGGGAGAACTGAAGCTTTCTTT

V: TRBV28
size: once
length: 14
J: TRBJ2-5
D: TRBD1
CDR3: CASSVRTGHETQYF
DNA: TGTGCCAGCAGTGTTCGGACAGGGCACGAGACCCAGTACTTC

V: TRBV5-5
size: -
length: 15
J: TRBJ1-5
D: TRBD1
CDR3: CASSLESGGNQPQHF
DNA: TGTGCCAGCAGCTTGGAGTCAGGGGGTAATCAGCCCCAGCATTTT

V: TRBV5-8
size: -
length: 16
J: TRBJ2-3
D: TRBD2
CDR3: CASSLATSGAQDTQYF
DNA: TGTGCCAGCAGCTTGGCGACTAGCGGGGCACAAGATACGCAGTATTTT

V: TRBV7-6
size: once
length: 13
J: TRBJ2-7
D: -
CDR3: CASSLGPGYEQYF
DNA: TGTGCCAGCAGCTTAGGTCCGGGGTACGAGCAGTACTTC

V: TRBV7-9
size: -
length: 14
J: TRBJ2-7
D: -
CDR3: CASSPRGGTYEQYF
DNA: TGTGCCAGCAGCCCCAGGGGGGGGACCTACGAGCAGTACTTC

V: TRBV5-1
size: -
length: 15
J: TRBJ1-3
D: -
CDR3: CASSLDQLSGNTIYF
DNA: TGCGCCAGCAGCTTGGATCAGCTCTCTGGAAACACCATATATTTT

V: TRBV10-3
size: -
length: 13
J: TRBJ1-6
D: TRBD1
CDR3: CAARQGNNSPLHF
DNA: TGTGCCGCCCGACAGGGGAATAATTCACCCCTCCACTTT

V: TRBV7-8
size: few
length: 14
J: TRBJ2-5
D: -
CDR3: CASSISMYQETQYF
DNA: TGTGCCAGCAGCATATCTATGTACCAAGAGACCCAGTACTTC

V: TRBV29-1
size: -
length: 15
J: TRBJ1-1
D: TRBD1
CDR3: CSGGQGTGSNTEAFF
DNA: TGCAGCGGGGGACAGGGGACGGGTTCGAACACTGAAGCTTTCTTT

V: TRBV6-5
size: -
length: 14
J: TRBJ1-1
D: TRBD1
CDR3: CASGRDRRNTEAFF
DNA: TGTGCCAGCGGCCGGGACAGGAGGAACACTGAAGCTTTCTTT

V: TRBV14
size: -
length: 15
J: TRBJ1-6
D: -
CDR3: CASSQGRRGNSPLHF
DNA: TGTGCCAGCAGCCAAGGACGGCGAGGGAATTCACCCCTCCACTTT

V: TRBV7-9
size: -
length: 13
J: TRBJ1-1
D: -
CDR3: CASSLIANTEAFF
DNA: TGTGCCAGCAGCTTAATAGCTAACACTGAAGCTTTCTTT

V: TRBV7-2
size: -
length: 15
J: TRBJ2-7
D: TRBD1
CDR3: CASSSWDRGSYEQYF
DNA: TGTGCCAGCAGCTCCTGGGACAGGGGCTCGTACGAGCAGTACTTC

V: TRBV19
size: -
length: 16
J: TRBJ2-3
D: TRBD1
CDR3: CASSGTGTSSTDTQYF
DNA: TGTGCCAGTAGTGGGACAGGGACCTCATCGACAGATACGCAGTATTTT

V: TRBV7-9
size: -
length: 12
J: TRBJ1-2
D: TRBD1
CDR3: CASSLPGQHYTF
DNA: TGTGCCAGCAGCTTGCCGGGACAGCACTACACCTTC

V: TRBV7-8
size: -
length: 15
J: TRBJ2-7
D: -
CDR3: CASSYYLGVNYEQYF
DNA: TGTGCCAGCAGCTACTATTTAGGGGTGAACTACGAGCAGTACTTC

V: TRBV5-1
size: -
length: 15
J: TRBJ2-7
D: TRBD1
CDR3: CASSSNTGTGGEQYF
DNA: TGCGCCAGCAGCTCGAATACCGGGACAGGGGGTGAGCAGTACTTC

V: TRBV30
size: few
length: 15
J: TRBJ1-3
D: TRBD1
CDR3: CAWAQDRGGGNTIYF
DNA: TGTGCCTGGGCCCAAGACAGGGGCGGTGGAAACACCATATATTTT

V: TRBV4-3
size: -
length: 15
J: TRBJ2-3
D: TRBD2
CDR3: CASSQDRGSADTQYF
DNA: TGCGCCAGCAGCCAAGATCGCGGGAGCGCAGATACGCAGTATTTT

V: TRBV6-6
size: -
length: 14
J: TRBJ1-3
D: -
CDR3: CARLSTGLAVTIYF
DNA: TGTGCCAGGCTAAGTACAGGGCTGGCGGTCACCATATATTTT

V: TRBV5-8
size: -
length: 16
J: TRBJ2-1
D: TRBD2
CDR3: CASSSPYGGANNEQFF
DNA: TGTGCCAGCAGCTCTCCCTACGGGGGGGCCAACAATGAGCAGTTCTTC

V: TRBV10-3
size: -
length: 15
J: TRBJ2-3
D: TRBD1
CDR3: CAISDGGQGADTQYF
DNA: TGTGCCATCAGTGACGGAGGACAGGGGGCAGATACGCAGTATTTT

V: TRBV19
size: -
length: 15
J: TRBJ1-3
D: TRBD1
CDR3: CASRKDRLRGNTIYF
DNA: TGTGCCAGTAGGAAGGACAGGCTAAGGGGAAACACCATATATTTT

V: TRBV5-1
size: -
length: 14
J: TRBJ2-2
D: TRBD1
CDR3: CASSATGDTGELFF
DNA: TGCGCCAGCAGCGCGACAGGGGACACCGGGGAGCTGTTTTTT

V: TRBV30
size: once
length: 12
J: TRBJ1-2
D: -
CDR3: CAWNPETYGYTF
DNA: TGTGCCTGGAATCCAGAGACCTATGGCTACACCTTC

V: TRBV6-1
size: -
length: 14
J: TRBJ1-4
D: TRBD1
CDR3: CASSKGQGGEKLFF
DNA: TGTGCCAGCAGTAAGGGACAGGGAGGGGAAAAACTGTTTTTT